The 31 T cell receptor beta chains below come from one sample, sequenced in a study of T cell responses to AZD1222 COVID-19 vaccine (dated by TCRdb to the early 2020s). The intended sense of this specimen's time point label: baseline before first vaccination. The library came from the immunoSEQ multiplex PCR assay. TCRdb carries this immuneACCESS record with in-frame sequences only. Its versions omit some clonotypes, under half of them owing to an unresolved V gene in the studies checked, with the rest unexplained. A total of 60,000 to 70,000 clones appear in this sample, roughly four fifths of them only once. The ten largest clones represent about 5.8% of the sample. Source: peripheral blood, taken on day 0 of AZD1222 vaccination. These receptor sequences come from an adult in good health.

CDR3 bases: TGTGCCAGCTCACCGGCAGATACGCAGTATTTT. This gives the protein CASSPADTQYF. The chain joins TRBV18 to TRBJ2-3; unclear D gene. The CDR3 runs to 11 residues. Deletions cut 3 bases from V and 4 bases from J, with 2 bases between. Per germline, CDR1 KGHSH and CDR2 LQKENI. Full variable domain (remainder filled in from reference TRBV18 and TRBJ2-3): NAGVMQNPRHLVRRRGQEARLRCSPMKGHSHVYWYRQLPEEGLKFMVYLQKENIIDESGMPKERFSAEFPKEGPSILRIQQVVRGDSAAYFCASSPADTQYFGPGTRLTVL.

The chain joins TRBV11-3 to TRBJ1-2; 9 bases map to TRBD1. This CDR3 comprises 15 residues. V lost 5 bases, J lost 8 bases, and 12 bases stayed unmatched. Germline CDR1 is SGHNT and CDR2 is YENEEA. CDR3 region: CASSPPGQGLRGYTF. The CDR3 DNA is TGTGCCAGCAGCCCCCCGGGACAGGGCCTGAGGGGCTACACCTTC.

The rearrangement joins TRBV7-9 to TRBJ1-1, with no clear D. The CDR3 loop spans 11 amino acids. Trimming cost V 3 bases and J 10 bases, with 9 bases left between them. Germline CDR1 SEHNR, CDR2 FQNEAQ (reference sequence). CDR3 in amino acids: CASSLGWGAFF. DNA of the CDR3: TGTGCCAGCAGCTTGGGGTGGGGAGCTTTCTTT. Using reference TRBV7-9 and TRBJ1-1 for the parts outside the CDR3, the full variable domain is DTGVSQNPRHKITKRGQNVTFRCDPISEHNRLYWYRQTLGQGPEFLTYFQNEAQLEKSRLLSDRFSAERPKGSFSTLEIQRTEQGDSAMYLCASSLGWGAFFGQGTRLTVV.

The chain combines TRBV10-2 with TRBJ2-5; the D is unclear. V was shortened by 3 bases and J by 4 bases, with 6 bases between the two germline ends. The germline V gene encodes CDR1 WSHSY and CDR2 SAAADI. The CDR3 covers 12 residues. This CDR3 reads CASSESGETQYF. CDR3 DNA sequence: TGCGCCAGCAGTGAATCGGGAGAGACCCAGTACTTC.

The chain is built from TRBV27 and TRBJ1-2, with D perhaps TRBD1 (6 bases). CDR3 length: 14 residues. CDR1 is MNHEY and CDR2 is SMNVEV in the germline V gene (reference sequence). The V and J ends lost 5 bases and 2 bases respectively, with 12 bases between them. The CDR3 bases are TGTGCCAGCAGTAGCCAGGGGCGGAACTATGGCTACACCTTC. Its protein is CASSSQGRNYGYTF.

This chain's CDR3 is CASSPPPNEKLFF. The CDR3 nucleotides are TGTGCCAGCAGCCCCCCGCCTAATGAAAAACTGTTTTTT. The gene calls are TRBV3-1 (or the pseudogene TRBV3-2) and TRBJ1-4, with unresolved D. There are 13 residues in the CDR3. In germline, CDR1 is LGHDT, CDR2 YNNKEL (reference sequence). Trimming took off 4 bases at V and 3 bases at J, with 6 bases between the two ends.

The chain uses TRBV5-4 and TRBJ2-7, with 11 positions matching TRBD1. CDR1 is SGHNT and CDR2 is YYREEE in the germline V gene (reference sequence). Unmatched junction bases numbered 2, after V lost 3 bases and J lost 6 bases. This CDR3 is built from 13 residues. CDR3 bases: TGTGCCAGCAGCTCGGGGACAGGGGGCGAGCAGTACTTC. Protein product: CASSSGTGGEQYF.

The V call is TRBV7-8, the J call TRBJ2-7; 7 nucleotides agree with TRBD2. V trimming: 1 base; J trimming: 5 bases; junction bases outside the gene matches: 5. Germline V gene lookup returns CDR1 SGHVS and CDR2 FQNEAQ. This CDR3 has 14 amino acids. CDR3 nucleotide sequence: TGTGCCAGCAGCTTAGACCGGGGGGACCACGAGCAGTACTTC. It specifies CASSLDRGDHEQYF.

The rearrangement joins TRBV5-1 to TRBJ2-2; D is unclear. CDR3 size: 17 residues. The V end lost 0 bases, the J end lost 0 bases, and 12 bases lay between the germline ends. CDR1 and CDR2 (germline): SGHRS, YFSETQ. The CDR3 DNA sequence: TGCGCCAGCAGCTTGGGACGAGGCAGCCCGAACACCGGGGAGCTGTTTTTT. Protein: CASSLGRGSPNTGELFF.

The gene calls are TRBV4-3 and TRBJ2-2; the D is unclear. The CDR3 is 16 amino acids. Trimming cost V 0 bases and J 2 bases, with 10 bases left between them. CDR1 and CDR2 (germline): LGHNA, YSLEER. CDR3 sequence reads: CASSQDAHGNTGELFF. The CDR3 DNA reads TGCGCCAGCAGCCAAGATGCCCATGGAAACACCGGGGAGCTGTTTTTT.

The chain uses TRBV4-3 and TRBJ2-1, with D possibly TRBD2 on 6 matching bases. Germline V gene data show CDR1 as LGHNA and CDR2 as YSLEER. CDR3 length: 16 amino acids. The V end was cut by 0 bases, the J end by 0 bases, with 9 bases between. In DNA, the CDR3 is TGCGCCAGCAGCCAAGAGGGCGGGGACTCCTACAATGAGCAGTTCTTC. It yields the protein CASSQEGGDSYNEQFF.

V and J are TRBV24-1 and TRBJ2-5, with 10 bases fitting TRBD1. V was clipped by 4 bases and J by 1 base; unmatched bases: 5. CDR3 length equals 16 residues. Germline CDR1 and CDR2: KGHDR and SFDVKD. This CDR3 reads CATSDPRDRGQETQYF. CDR3 coding DNA: TGTGCCACCAGTGACCCAAGGGACAGGGGCCAAGAGACCCAGTACTTC.

V usage is TRBV28 and J usage is TRBJ1-3, with D hard to call. The CDR3 runs to 10 residues. With 6 bases removed from V and 8 bases from J, the gap between germline ends came to 5 bases. In germline, CDR1 is MDHEN, CDR2 SYDVKM. Here the CDR3 DNA reads TGTGCCAGCAGGGAGGACACCATATATTTT. Residues: CASREDTIYF.

V gene TRBV7-3 combines with J gene TRBJ2-3, with 8 bases that match TRBD1. The length of the CDR3 is 14 residues. V lost 3 bases to trimming and J lost 3 bases; unmatched junction nucleotides: 2. CDR1 is SGHTA, CDR2 FQGTGA, per germline. CDR3 nucleotide sequence: TGTGCCAGCAGCTTTGACAGGGGAACAGATACGCAGTATTTT. This gives the protein CASSFDRGTDTQYF.

This chain joins TRBV6-1 and TRBJ1-1, with D unresolved. Germline values: CDR1 MNHNS, CDR2 SASEGT. Trimming took 3 bases from V and 11 from J, leaving 10 bases between them. The CDR3 extends over 11 amino acids. Written as DNA, the CDR3 is TGTGCCAGCAGTGACCCTTTAGGGGCTTTCTTT. It yields the protein CASSDPLGAFF.

CDR3 sequence: CATSRDTDYEQYF. Written as DNA, the CDR3 is TGTGCCACCAGCAGGGACACGGACTACGAGCAGTACTTC. The genes are TRBV15 and TRBJ2-7; maybe TRBD1 (5 bases). Trimming removed 3 bases at V and 3 bases at J, with 9 bases between. The CDR3 covers 13 residues. Germline CDR1 is LNHNV and CDR2 is YYDKDF (reference sequence).

The chain carries TRBV5-1 and TRBJ1-2; D is unclear. The germline CDR1 and CDR2 sequences are SGHRS and YFSETQ. The CDR3 sequence is 14 residues long. Trimming stripped 5 bases from V and 7 bases from J, with 18 bases between. DNA of the CDR3: TGCGCCAGCAGTCCCTTAGACATAATAAGTGGCTACACCTTC. It specifies CASSPLDIISGYTF. Supplemented by reference TRBV5-1 and TRBJ1-2, the full variable domain reads KAGVTQTPRYLIKTRGQQVTLSCSPISGHRSVSWYQQTPGQGLQFLFEYFSETQRNKGNFPGRFSGRQFSNSRSEMNVSTLELGDSALYLCASSPLDIISGYTFGSGTRLTVV.

J is TRBJ2-3 and V is TRBV3-1 (or the pseudogene TRBV3-2); TRBD1 matches at 11 bases. Unmatched junction bases numbered 4, after V lost 7 bases and J lost 4 bases. Germline V gene lookup returns CDR1 LGHDT and CDR2 YNNKEL (reference sequence). This CDR3 spans 14 amino acids. CDR3 amino acids: CASMGQGVSDTQYF. Here the CDR3 DNA reads TGTGCCAGCATGGGACAGGGGGTTTCAGATACGCAGTATTTT.

V is TRBV6-2 or TRBV6-3 and J is TRBJ2-2; D possibly matches TRBD1 or TRBD2 (5 bases each). V lost 0 bases, J lost 6 bases, and 11 bases lay in between. This CDR3 region has 15 residues. Germline CDR1 reads MNHEY; CDR2 reads SVGEGT. CDR3 sequence (DNA): TGTGCCAGCAGTTACTCGCTGGGGGTTGCCGGGGAGCTGTTTTTT. This sequence encodes CASSYSLGVAGELFF.

This chain links TRBV7-3 with TRBJ1-6; D unclear. Germline V gene sequence: CDR1 SGHTA, CDR2 FQGTGA. The ends were cut back, 5 bases at V and 7 bases at J, with 12 bases in the middle. CDR3 length: 14 residues. CDR3 region: CASSRTEGNSPLHF. The CDR3 nucleotides read TGTGCCAGCAGCCGGACGGAAGGGAATTCACCCCTCCACTTT.

This rearrangement joins TRBV6-5 to TRBJ1-6; 8 bases are shared with TRBD1. The trim removed 2 bases at V and 11 bases at J, leaving 5 bases unmatched. The CDR3 contains 14 residues. CDR1 is MNHEY and CDR2 is SVGAGI in the germline V gene. CDR3 protein: CASSYRGQETPLHF. The CDR3 DNA reads TGTGCCAGCAGTTACAGGGGACAGGAGACACCCCTCCACTTT.

The gene calls are TRBV12-3 or TRBV12-4 and TRBJ1-2; possibly TRBD1 for D (5 bases). Trimming removed 5 bases at V and 3 bases at J, with 10 bases between. The CDR3 covers 13 residues. The DNA of the CDR3 is TGTGCCAGCAGTCTACAGGCGGACTATGGCTACACCTTC. It encodes CASSLQADYGYTF.

The chain couples TRBV9 to TRBJ2-2; 11 bases agree with TRBD2. J lost 0 bases, V lost 1 base, and 5 bases had no gene match. Germline values: CDR1 SGDLS, CDR2 YYNGEE. The CDR3 extends over 18 amino acids. CDR3 loop: CASSVSLAGVSNTGELFF. Written as DNA, the CDR3 is TGTGCCAGCAGCGTATCACTAGCGGGGGTATCGAACACCGGGGAGCTGTTTTTT.

The chain couples TRBV24-1 to TRBJ1-1; 8 bases match TRBD1. Losses at the gene ends were 4 bases for V and 4 bases for J; bases not matched to a gene: 7. The CDR3 spans 15 residues. From germline, CDR1 is KGHDR and CDR2 SFDVKD. The CDR3 region is CATSDPGQGATEAFF. The CDR3 nucleotides read TGTGCCACCAGTGACCCCGGACAGGGAGCCACTGAAGCTTTCTTT.

This rearrangement joins TRBV5-1 to TRBJ2-5; a weak D match, TRBD2 (6 bases). The CDR3 is made up of 15 amino acids. Germline CDR1 is SGHRS and CDR2 is YFSETQ. Trimming took 0 bases from V and 3 from J, leaving 12 bases between them. The CDR3 protein is CASSLGGGEEETQYF. The CDR3 nucleotides are TGCGCCAGCAGCTTGGGGGGCGGGGAAGAAGAGACCCAGTACTTC.

This clone has only one observation. The rearrangement links TRBV2 to TRBJ1-5; D uncertain. V was shortened by 7 bases and J by 4 bases, with 11 bases between the two germline ends. CDR3 length equals 13 residues. Germline values: CDR1 SNHLY, CDR2 FYNNEI. The CDR3: CASKEGPNQPQHF. The CDR3 bases are TGTGCCAGCAAGGAGGGCCCGAATCAGCCCCAGCATTTT. The complete variable domain, with remaining parts taken from reference TRBV2 and TRBJ1-5, reads EPEVTQTPSHQVTQMGQEVILRCVPISNHLYFYWYRQILGQKVEFLVSFYNNEISEKSEIFDDQFSVERPDGSNFTLKIRSTKLEDSAMYFCASKEGPNQPQHFGDGTRLSIL.

V gene TRBV4-3 combines with J gene TRBJ2-3, with 7 positions matching TRBD2. V gave up 5 bases and J gave up 0 bases; unmatched junction bases: 14. CDR3 size: 18 residues. CDR1 is LGHNA, CDR2 YSLEER, per germline. The CDR3 sequence is CASSKGRGGSPSTDTQYF. The CDR3 DNA is TGCGCCAGCAGCAAAGGCCGTGGCGGGAGTCCTAGCACAGATACGCAGTATTTT.

The V call is TRBV27, the J call TRBJ2-6; TRBD1 might be the D (5 bases). The CDR3 is 14 residues long. Trimming pared 8 bases from V and 2 bases from J, leaving 10 bases between. Germline values: CDR1 MNHEY, CDR2 SMNVEV (reference sequence). The CDR3 DNA follows: TGTGCCAGCGCTAGGGGTCCTGGGGCCAACGTCCTGACTTTC. This encodes CASARGPGANVLTF. The full variable domain, in which reference TRBV27 and TRBJ2-6 provide the parts outside the CDR3, is EAQVTQNPRYLITVTGKKLTVTCSQNMNHEYMSWYRQDPGLGLRQIYYSMNVEVTDKGDVPEGYKVSRKEKRNFPLILESPSPNQTSLYFCASARGPGANVLTFGAGSRLTVL.

As for this clone: Additional DNA sequences in this sample encode the identical CDR3. The chain employs TRBV9 and TRBJ2-1, with a weak D call TRBD2 (6 bases). The ends were cut back, 2 bases at V and 0 bases at J, with 9 bases in the middle. The CDR3 consists of 15 residues. Germline-derived CDR1 and CDR2 are SGDLS and YYNGEE. The DNA for the CDR3 is TGTGCCAGCAGCGTGCGGGATATCTCCTACAATGAGCAGTTCTTC. It codes for CASSVRDISYNEQFF.

The V and J genes are TRBV7-9 and TRBJ1-3, with D unresolved. Germline V gene data show CDR1 as SEHNR and CDR2 as FQNEAQ (reference sequence). Trimming pared 7 bases from V and 0 bases from J, leaving 10 bases between. This CDR3 has 14 residues. The CDR3 reads CASISRSSGNTIYF. CDR3 bases: TGTGCCAGCATCTCGCGGAGCTCTGGAAACACCATATATTTT.

The chain carries TRBV25-1 and TRBJ2-7; D call uncertain. Germline CDR1 and CDR2: MGHDK and SYGVNS. V lost 6 bases and J lost 2, with 8 bases in between. The length of the CDR3 is 12 residues. Here the CDR3 reads CASSQDAYEQYF. DNA for the CDR3: TGTGCCAGCAGCCAAGATGCCTACGAGCAGTACTTC.